The 27 T cell receptor beta chains presented below share a single source sample, sequenced in a study of cytomegalovirus exposure and HLA in healthy donors. The PCR employed 60 Vbeta primers together with 13 Jbeta primers. Here immunoSEQ multiplex PCR was the method, and the copy in TCRdb shows in-frame clones only, minus some. The repertoire includes 140,000 to 150,000 clones, about 80% of them detected once, and around a tenth sits in the top ten. The sample was PBMCs. The receptor set was obtained from a woman aged 55 to 70 in good health and CMV-seropositive.

The chain uses TRBV29-1 and TRBJ1-2, with 7 bases matching TRBD1. CDR3 length: 15 amino acids. From germline, CDR1 is SQVTM and CDR2 ANQGSEA. V was clipped by 0 bases and J by 6 bases; unmatched bases: 10. The CDR3 region is CSVEDMVGRGNGYTF. CDR3 nucleotide sequence: TGCAGCGTTGAAGACATGGTGGGCAGGGGGAATGGCTACACCTTC. Looking up the rest from reference TRBV29-1 and TRBJ1-2 gives the full variable domain: SAVISQKPSRDICQRGTSLTIQCQVDSQVTMMFWYRQQPGQSLTLIATANQGSEATYESGFVIDKFPISRPNLTFSTLTVSNMSPEDSSIYLCSVEDMVGRGNGYTFGSGTRLTVV.

The rearrangement links TRBV2 to TRBJ2-7, with 7 bases aligning to TRBD1. V shed 6 bases and J 0 bases; nucleotides not matched to a gene: 5. CDR1 and CDR2 (germline): SNHLY, FYNNEI. The CDR3 is 14 residues long. This CDR3 reads CASRDRTVSYEQYF. For the CDR3, the DNA is TGTGCCAGCAGGGACAGGACGGTCTCCTACGAGCAGTACTTC.

The rearrangement uses TRBV28 and TRBJ1-3; D may be TRBD1 (6 bases). Germline V gene sequence: CDR1 MDHEN, CDR2 SYDVKM. Trimming left V 2 bases short and J 7 bases short, with 15 bases between. The CDR3 runs 15 residues. DNA for the CDR3: TGTGCCAGCAGTTTAGAGGCAGGGGTAAGGAACACCATATATTTT. As protein: CASSLEAGVRNTIYF.

This clone was seen only once. The rearrangement links TRBV4-2 to TRBJ2-7; D remains unclear. The CDR3 consists of 13 residues. Per the germline V gene, CDR1 is LGHNA and CDR2 is YNFKEQ. Trimming removed 5 bases from V and 2 bases from J, with 10 bases in between. The CDR3 nucleotides read TGTGCCAGCAGCTCCGCGGTCGCCTACGAGCAGTACTTC. It translates to CASSSAVAYEQYF.

This clone was recorded a few times. The gene calls are TRBV5-4 and TRBJ1-1; tentative D call: TRBD1 (5 bases). The CDR3 extends over 13 amino acids. The V gene's germline CDR1 is SGHNT and CDR2 YYREEE (reference sequence). The V and J ends lost 4 bases and 4 bases respectively, with 11 bases between them. The CDR3 DNA sequence: TGTGCCAGCAGCCCCTGGCAGGGCACTGAAGCTTTCTTT. Protein sequence: CASSPWQGTEAFF.

The chain links TRBV5-1 to TRBJ2-1; TRBD2 agrees at 12 bases. From germline, CDR1 is SGHRS and CDR2 YFSETQ. The CDR3 has 15 residues. The V segment lost 3 bases and the J segment 6 bases; nucleotides outside the gene matches: 4. The CDR3 region is CASSSRLAGANEQFF. As DNA, the CDR3 is TGCGCCAGCAGCTCTCGACTAGCGGGAGCCAATGAGCAGTTCTTC.

This clone was counted between two and nine times. The chain couples TRBV13 to TRBJ2-5; a weak D match, TRBD2 (6 bases). V lost 5 bases, J lost 4 bases, and 14 bases lay in between. Germline CDR1 is PRHDT and CDR2 is FYEKMQ (reference sequence). The CDR3 spans 14 residues. The CDR3 DNA follows: TGTGCCAGCAGCCCCTCCGGGGGAGGAGAGACCCAGTACTTC. It encodes CASSPSGGGETQYF.

This clone was counted only a few times. The chain employs TRBV27 and TRBJ2-7; a weak D match, TRBD2 (5 bases). Germline V gene lookup returns CDR1 MNHEY and CDR2 SMNVEV (reference sequence). The CDR3 is 14 amino acids. Trimming stripped 10 bases from V and 1 base from J, with 17 bases between. Written as DNA, the CDR3 is TGTGCCACCTCCCCTGGCGGGTTGTCCTACGAGCAGTACTTC. It specifies CATSPGGLSYEQYF.

This sequence joins TRBV7-2 and TRBJ2-5, with D perhaps TRBD1 (6 bases). This CDR3 is 13 amino acids long. Trimming left V 5 bases short and J 4 bases short, with 11 bases between. CDR1 SGHTA and CDR2 FQGNSA come from the germline V gene. As DNA, the CDR3 is TGTGCCAGCAGCCCGATGACAGGAGAGACCCAGTACTTC. Translated, it gives CASSPMTGETQYF.

This clone was seen more than once but under ten times. J is TRBJ2-1 and V is TRBV9; TRBD2 agrees at 8 bases. Trimming took 4 bases from V and 6 from J; bases not matched to a gene: 6. In germline, CDR1 is SGDLS, CDR2 YYNGEE. The CDR3 consists of 14 residues. DNA of the CDR3: TGTGCCAGCAGCACGATAGCGGGGTCCAATGAGCAGTTCTTC. Amino acids: CASSTIAGSNEQFF.

This rearrangement joins TRBV9 to TRBJ2-2, with TRBD2 identical over 11 bases. The germline V gene has CDR1 SGDLS and CDR2 YYNGEE. This CDR3 is 17 amino acids long. Trimming at V came to 0 bases and at J to 4 bases, leaving 5 bases not matched to a gene. CDR3 nucleotides: TGTGCCAGCAGCGTAGTCGATAGCGGGAGGGTCACCGGGGAGCTGTTTTTT. This codes for CASSVVDSGRVTGELFF.

CDR3 protein: CASSPGLSSDTQYF. DNA of the CDR3: TGCGCCAGTTCCCCGGGACTATCGTCAGATACGCAGTATTTT. The chain employs TRBV4-1 and TRBJ2-3, with 7 bases aligning to TRBD2. The CDR3 loop spans 14 amino acids. V gave up 9 bases and J gave up 4 bases; unmatched junction bases: 10. Germline CDR1 reads MGHRA; CDR2 reads YSYEKL.

This chain's CDR3 is CASSSDRAGGEAFF. CDR3 bases: TGTGCCAGTAGTTCCGACAGGGCCGGGGGTGAAGCTTTCTTT. The chain has TRBV19 and TRBJ1-1, with 7 bases lining up with TRBD1. CDR3 size: 14 residues. The V and J ends lost 5 bases and 7 bases, in that order; junction bases with no gene match: 10. Looked up from germline, CDR1 is LNHDA and CDR2 is SQIVND (reference sequence).

This clone was counted only a few times. A junction end diverges from the germline sequence, so it may reflect a read error. The chain uses TRBV4-2 and TRBJ2-5, with 8 bases lining up with TRBD2. There are 16 residues in the CDR3. Germline V gene data show CDR1 as LGHNA and CDR2 as YNFKEQ. Here the CDR3 DNA reads TGTGCCAGCAGCACGGCCGGGGGGGCCCCGGGGGAGAGCCAGTACTTC. Encoded protein: CASSTAGGAPGESQYF.

J is TRBJ2-3 and V is TRBV19; TRBD2 matches at 8 bases. The CDR3 spans 15 residues. V was clipped by 4 bases and J by 6 bases; unmatched bases: 9. Germline V gene lookup returns CDR1 LNHDA and CDR2 SQIVND (reference sequence). The CDR3 sequence is CASSNGLAPGDTQYF. The CDR3 coding sequence is TGTGCCAGTAGTAACGGACTAGCCCCGGGGGATACGCAGTATTTT.

This chain uses TRBV11-3 with TRBJ2-5; 8 bases match TRBD1. Trimming at V came to 5 bases and at J to 4 bases, leaving 3 bases not matched to a gene. CDR1 is SGHNT, CDR2 YENEEA, per germline. This CDR3 has 13 amino acids. The CDR3 DNA follows: TGTGCCAGCAGCCCTGACAGGGGAGAGACCCAGTACTTC. Encoded protein: CASSPDRGETQYF.

CDR3 bases: TGTGCCAGCAGCTTACGCGCTAGGAGCGGGGAGCTGTTTTTT. Amino acid sequence: CASSLRARSGELFF. The chain has TRBV7-2 and TRBJ2-2; D gene uncertain. The CDR3 has 14 residues. The germline V and J ends were trimmed by 2 bases and 7 bases, with 11 bases remaining between them. Germline V gene lookup returns CDR1 SGHTA and CDR2 FQGNSA.

This clone was seen only a few times. As DNA, the CDR3 is TGCGCCAGCAGCCAATCGATAGCGGTACTTGGTGAAGCTTTCTTT. This encodes CASSQSIAVLGEAFF. This chain uses TRBV4-3 with TRBJ1-1; no firm D call. The CDR3 sequence is 15 residues long. Germline assignment: CDR1 LGHNA and CDR2 YSLEER. Trimming removed 2 bases at V and 7 bases at J, with 17 bases between.

The chain has TRBV11-2 and TRBJ1-4, with D possibly TRBD1 on 6 matching bases. The germline V gene has CDR1 SGHAT and CDR2 FQNNGV. This CDR3 has 15 residues. V lost 2 bases to trimming and J lost 5 bases, with 12 bases between them. This chain's CDR3 is CASSLSDSTNEKLFF. The DNA for the CDR3 is TGTGCCAGCAGCTTATCGGACAGCACAAATGAAAAACTGTTTTTT.

This clone was recorded once. This chain uses TRBV6-5 with TRBJ1-5, with a weak D call TRBD1 (6 bases). CDR1 and CDR2 from the germline V gene are MNHEY and SVGAGI. The CDR3 covers 13 residues. V was cut by 10 bases and J by 6 bases, with 16 bases left in between. CDR3 nucleotides: TGTGCCACAGGGGCCGCCTGGGGTCAGCCCCAGCATTTT. It yields the protein CATGAAWGQPQHF.

This clone was counted only a few times. The rearrangement uses TRBV28 and TRBJ2-7; TRBD1 matches 8 bases. Germline-derived CDR1 and CDR2 are MDHEN and SYDVKM. The V and J ends lost 7 bases and 3 bases, in that order; junction bases with no gene match: 5. The CDR3 is 13 amino acids. The CDR3 here is CASTGQGRYEQYF. The CDR3 nucleotides read TGTGCCAGCACCGGACAGGGACGCTACGAGCAGTACTTC.

J is TRBJ2-1 and V is TRBV30; D is possibly TRBD2 (7 bases). From germline, CDR1 is GTSNPN and CDR2 SVGIG (reference sequence). The CDR3 is made up of 13 amino acids. Trimming shortened V by 3 bases and J by 9 bases, and 15 bases separated the two germline ends. The CDR3 loop reads CAWSGAGALEQFF. The CDR3 nucleotides are TGTGCCTGGAGCGGGGCGGGGGCCCTTGAGCAGTTCTTC.

The J gene is TRBJ2-5, the V gene TRBV10-3; 12 bases fit TRBD2. The J call is uncertain, as TRBJ2-7 better fits the DNA end. CDR3 length: 16 residues. Germline loops: CDR1 ENHRY, CDR2 SYGVKD. The CDR3 sequence: CAIRSSGRAEDGEQYF. In DNA, the CDR3 is TGTGCCATCAGGTCTAGCGGGAGGGCCGAGGATGGCGAGCAGTACTTC.

This clone was found once. The chain has TRBV5-4 and TRBJ2-7; the D gene is possibly TRBD2 (5 bases). The V gene lost 4 bases and the J gene lost 2 bases, with 13 bases spanning the gap. Germline assignment: CDR1 SGHNT and CDR2 YYREEE (reference sequence). The CDR3 loop spans 14 amino acids. The CDR3 reads CASSPAGETYEQYF. The CDR3 coding sequence is TGTGCCAGCAGCCCGGCCGGGGAAACCTACGAGCAGTACTTC. Supplemented by reference TRBV5-4 and TRBJ2-7, the full variable domain reads ETGVTQSPTHLIKTRGQQVTLRCSSQSGHNTVSWYQQALGQGPQFIFQYYREEENGRGNFPPRFSGLQFPNYSSELNVNALELDDSALYLCASSPAGETYEQYFGPGTRLTVT.

The rearrangement uses TRBV7-3 and TRBJ2-1, with D perhaps matching TRBD1 (6 bases). Germline CDR1 is SGHTA and CDR2 is FQGTGA. This CDR3 comprises 14 residues. The V and J ends lost 4 bases and 7 bases respectively, with 14 bases between them. The CDR3 region has the DNA TGTGCCAGCAGCTCAGGGGCCTCAAATAATGAGCAGTTCTTC. Translating it yields CASSSGASNNEQFF.

This chain uses TRBV5-1 with TRBJ2-5; tentatively, D is TRBD1 (5 bases). V lost 1 base and J lost 2, with 15 bases in between. The CDR3 contains 16 residues. Germline V gene data show CDR1 as SGHRS and CDR2 as YFSETQ. The CDR3 protein is CASSLLVDNPQETQYF. In DNA, the CDR3 is TGCGCCAGCAGCTTGCTAGTGGACAATCCTCAAGAGACCCAGTACTTC.

This clone was seen once. The chain links TRBV7-2 to TRBJ2-7; D unclear. The CDR3 has 15 residues. Per the germline V gene, CDR1 is SGHTA and CDR2 is FQGNSA. Deletions cut 1 base from V and 4 bases from J, with 14 bases between. The CDR3 DNA reads as TGTGCCAGCAGCTTAGTCGCCACCTTAACATACGAGCAGTACTTC. This sequence encodes CASSLVATLTYEQYF.